Presented here are 6 T cell receptor beta chains from one specimen sequenced in a study of blood T cell repertoires in COVID-19. The method was immunoSEQ multiplex PCR; TCRdb's version includes in-frame clones alone and lacks a portion of them. The sample carries more than 200,000 clones, less than 85% recorded once. Sequenced material: peripheral blood. These receptors originate from an elderly woman with active or convalescent COVID-19.

J is TRBJ1-1 and V is TRBV13; TRBD1 might be the D (5 bases). V was trimmed by 5 bases and J by 5 bases, leaving 15 bases between them. In germline, CDR1 is PRHDT, CDR2 FYEKMQ (reference sequence). This CDR3 has 14 residues. CDR3 coding DNA: TGTGCCAGCAGCCCCGGGACTGCGGGAACTGAAGCTTTCTTT. Translation gives CASSPGTAGTEAFF.

On this clone: Other DNA variants within this sample encode the same CDR3. The chain joins TRBV19 to TRBJ2-2; 7 bases are shared with TRBD1. The CDR3 totals 15 residues. Per germline, CDR1 LNHDA and CDR2 SQIVND (reference sequence). V was pared by 3 bases and J by 4 bases, with 5 bases of the junction left unmatched. The CDR3 DNA is TGTGCCAGTAGTATCCTGACAGGGAGCACCGGGGAGCTGTTTTTT. Translated, it gives CASSILTGSTGELFF. Based on the CDR3 plus reference TRBV19 and TRBJ2-2, the full variable domain is DGGITQSPKYLFRKEGQNVTLSCEQNLNHDAMYWYRQDPGQGLRLIYYSQIVNDFQKGDIAEGYSVSREKKESFPLTVTSAQKNPTAFYLCASSILTGSTGELFFGEGSRLTVL.

The CDR3 nucleotides read TGTGCCAGCAGCTTTGGGGGCGTGGAGACCCAGTACTTC. This encodes CASSFGGVETQYF. The chain has TRBV11-2 and TRBJ2-5, with D possibly TRBD1 on 6 matching bases. The ends were cut back, 3 bases at V and 5 bases at J, with 10 bases in the middle. The CDR3 covers 13 residues. Germline V CDR1 and CDR2: SGHAT, FQNNGV.

The rearrangement links TRBV5-1 to TRBJ1-4; the D gene is possibly TRBD1 (5 bases). The CDR3 consists of 14 residues. Looked up from germline, CDR1 is SGHRS and CDR2 is YFSETQ. Between the trimmed V and J ends, which lost 0 bases and 5 bases, there was a span of 8 bases. The CDR3 DNA reads TGCGCCAGCAGCTTGGGACAGTTAAATGAAAAACTGTTTTTT. As protein: CASSLGQLNEKLFF.

The chain links TRBV9 to TRBJ2-5; 9 bases fit TRBD2. The germline CDR1 and CDR2 sequences are SGDLS and YYNGEE. The CDR3 is made up of 16 amino acids. The V segment lost 0 bases and the J segment 4 bases; nucleotides outside the gene matches: 7. The CDR3 here is CASSVGGSGSLETQYF. Written as DNA, the CDR3 is TGTGCCAGCAGCGTAGGAGGTAGCGGGAGCTTAGAGACCCAGTACTTC.

This clone was picked up one time. V is TRBV2 and J is TRBJ2-7, with 7 positions matching TRBD1. V was pared by 7 bases and J by 6 bases, with 9 bases of the junction left unmatched. Germline CDR1 is SNHLY and CDR2 is FYNNEI. This CDR3 contains 13 residues. The chain's CDR3 is CASKKDRSSEQYF. The CDR3 region has the DNA TGTGCCAGCAAAAAGGACAGGAGCTCCGAGCAGTACTTC.